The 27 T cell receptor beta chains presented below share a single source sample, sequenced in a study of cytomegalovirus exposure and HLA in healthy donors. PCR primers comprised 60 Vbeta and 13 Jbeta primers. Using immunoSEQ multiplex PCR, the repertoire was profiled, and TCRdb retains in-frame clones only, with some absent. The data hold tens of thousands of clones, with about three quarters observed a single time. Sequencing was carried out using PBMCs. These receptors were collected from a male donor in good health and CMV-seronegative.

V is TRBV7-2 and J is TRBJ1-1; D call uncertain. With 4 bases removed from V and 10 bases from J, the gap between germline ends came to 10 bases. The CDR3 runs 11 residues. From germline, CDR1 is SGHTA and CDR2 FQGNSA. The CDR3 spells CASSSSGLAFF. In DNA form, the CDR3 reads TGTGCCAGCAGCTCGTCGGGTCTAGCTTTCTTT. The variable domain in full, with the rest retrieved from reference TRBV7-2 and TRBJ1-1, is GAGVSQSPSNKVTEKGKDVELRCDPISGHTALYWYRQSLGQGLEFLIYFQGNSAPDKSGLPSDRFSAERTGGSVSTLTIQRTQQEDSAVYLCASSSSGLAFFGQGTRLTVV.

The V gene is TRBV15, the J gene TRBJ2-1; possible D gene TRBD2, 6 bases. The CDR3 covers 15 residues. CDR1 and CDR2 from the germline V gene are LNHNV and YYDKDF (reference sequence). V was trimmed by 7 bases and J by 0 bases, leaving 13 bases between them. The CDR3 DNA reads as TGTGCCACCAAGGCCTCCGGGAGCTCCTACAATGAGCAGTTCTTC. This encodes CATKASGSSYNEQFF.

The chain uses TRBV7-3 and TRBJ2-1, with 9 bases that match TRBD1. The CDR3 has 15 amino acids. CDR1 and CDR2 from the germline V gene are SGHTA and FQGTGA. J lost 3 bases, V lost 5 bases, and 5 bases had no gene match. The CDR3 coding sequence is TGTGCCAGCAGCCTCGGGACAGGGATCTACAATGAGCAGTTCTTC. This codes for CASSLGTGIYNEQFF.

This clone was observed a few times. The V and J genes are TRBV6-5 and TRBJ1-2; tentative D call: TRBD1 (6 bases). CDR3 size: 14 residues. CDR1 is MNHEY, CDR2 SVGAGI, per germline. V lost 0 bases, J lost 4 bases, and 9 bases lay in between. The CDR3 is CASSYSGARYGYTF. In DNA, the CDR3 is TGTGCCAGCAGTTACTCGGGGGCGCGCTATGGCTACACCTTC.

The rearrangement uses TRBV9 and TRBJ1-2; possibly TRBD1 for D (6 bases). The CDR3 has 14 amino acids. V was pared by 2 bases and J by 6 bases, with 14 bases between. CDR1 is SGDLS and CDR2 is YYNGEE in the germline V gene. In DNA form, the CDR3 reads TGTGCCAGCAGCGTCCCCGGGGGGCTCAATGGCTACACCTTC. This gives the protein CASSVPGGLNGYTF.

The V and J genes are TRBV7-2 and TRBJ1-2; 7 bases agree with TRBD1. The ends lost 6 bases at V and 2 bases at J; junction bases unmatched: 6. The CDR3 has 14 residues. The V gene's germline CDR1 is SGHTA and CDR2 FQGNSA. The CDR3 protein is CASSYRQGNYGYTF. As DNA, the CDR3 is TGTGCCAGCAGTTACAGACAGGGAAACTATGGCTACACCTTC.

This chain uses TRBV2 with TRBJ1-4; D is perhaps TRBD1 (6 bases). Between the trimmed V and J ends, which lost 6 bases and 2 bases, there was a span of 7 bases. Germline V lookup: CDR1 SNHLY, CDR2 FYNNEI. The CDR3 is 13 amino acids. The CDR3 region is CASRRGTNEKLFF. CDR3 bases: TGTGCCAGCAGGAGGGGGACTAATGAAAAACTGTTTTTT.

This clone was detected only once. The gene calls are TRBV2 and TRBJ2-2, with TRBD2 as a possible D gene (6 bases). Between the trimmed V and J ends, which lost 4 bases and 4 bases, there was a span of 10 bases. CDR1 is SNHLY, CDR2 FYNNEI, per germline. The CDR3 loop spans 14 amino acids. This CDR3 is CASSVLEGTGELFF. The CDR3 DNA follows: TGTGCCAGCAGTGTATTGGAGGGCACCGGGGAGCTGTTTTTT.

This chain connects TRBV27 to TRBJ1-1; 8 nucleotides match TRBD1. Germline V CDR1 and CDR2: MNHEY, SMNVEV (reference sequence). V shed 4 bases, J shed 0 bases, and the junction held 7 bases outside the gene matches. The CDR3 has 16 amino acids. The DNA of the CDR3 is TGTGCCAGCAGTTCATCTTGGACAGGGATGAACACTGAAGCTTTCTTT. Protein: CASSSSWTGMNTEAFF.

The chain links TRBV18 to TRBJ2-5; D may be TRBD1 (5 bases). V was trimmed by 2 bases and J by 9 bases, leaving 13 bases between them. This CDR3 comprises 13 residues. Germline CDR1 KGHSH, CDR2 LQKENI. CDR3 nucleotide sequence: TGTGCCAGCTCACCAGGGGCCCAGGTGCCCCAGTACTTC. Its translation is CASSPGAQVPQYF.

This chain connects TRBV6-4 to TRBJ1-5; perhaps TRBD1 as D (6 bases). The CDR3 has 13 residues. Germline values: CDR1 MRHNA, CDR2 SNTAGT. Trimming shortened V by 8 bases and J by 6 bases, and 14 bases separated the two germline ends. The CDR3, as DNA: TGTGCCAGCTCAAGCATACAGGGTCAGCCCCAGCATTTT. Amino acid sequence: CASSSIQGQPQHF.

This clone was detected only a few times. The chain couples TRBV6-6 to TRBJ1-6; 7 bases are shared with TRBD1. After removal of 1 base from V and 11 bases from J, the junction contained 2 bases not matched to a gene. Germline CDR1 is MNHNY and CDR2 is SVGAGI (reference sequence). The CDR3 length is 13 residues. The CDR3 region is CASSYWGQTPLHF. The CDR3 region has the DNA TGTGCCAGCAGTTACTGGGGACAGACACCCCTCCACTTT.

The CDR3 reads CASSLGGGVMYEQYF. CDR3 nucleotide sequence: TGCGCCAGCAGCTTGGGAGGGGGGGTAATGTACGAGCAGTACTTC. V gene TRBV5-1 combines with J gene TRBJ2-7; possibly TRBD2 for D (7 bases). The CDR3 contains 15 residues. Germline CDR1 and CDR2: SGHRS and YFSETQ. V was cut by 0 bases and J by 4 bases, with 14 bases left in between.

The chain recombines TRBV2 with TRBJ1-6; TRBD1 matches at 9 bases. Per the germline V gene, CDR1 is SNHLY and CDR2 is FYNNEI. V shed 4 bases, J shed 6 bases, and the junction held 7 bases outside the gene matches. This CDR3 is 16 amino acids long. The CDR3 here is CASSVTGGQANSPLHF. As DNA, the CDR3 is TGTGCCAGCAGTGTAACAGGGGGCCAAGCTAATTCACCCCTCCACTTT.

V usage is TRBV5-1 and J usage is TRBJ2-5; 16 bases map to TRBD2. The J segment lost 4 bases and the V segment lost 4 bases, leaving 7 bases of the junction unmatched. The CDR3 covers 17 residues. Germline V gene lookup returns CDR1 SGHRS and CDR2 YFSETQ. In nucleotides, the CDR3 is TGCGCCAGCAGCGGGGGACTAGCGGGGGGGCCCGGAGAGACCCAGTACTTC. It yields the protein CASSGGLAGGPGETQYF.

The CDR3 sequence is CASSTGGNYGYTF. DNA for the CDR3: TGTGCCAGCAGCACAGGGGGCAACTATGGCTACACCTTC. The rearrangement links TRBV5-6 to TRBJ1-2; TRBD1 matches 9 bases. V shed 4 bases and J 2 bases; nucleotides not matched to a gene: 0. Germline values: CDR1 SGHDT, CDR2 YYEEEE. CDR3 size: 13 residues.

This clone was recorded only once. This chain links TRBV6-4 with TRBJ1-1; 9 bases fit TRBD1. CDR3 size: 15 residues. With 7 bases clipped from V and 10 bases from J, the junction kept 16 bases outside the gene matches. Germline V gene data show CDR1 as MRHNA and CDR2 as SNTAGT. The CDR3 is CASTCRDRAVNGAFF. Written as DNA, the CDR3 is TGTGCCAGCACTTGCCGGGACAGGGCGGTAAACGGAGCTTTCTTT.

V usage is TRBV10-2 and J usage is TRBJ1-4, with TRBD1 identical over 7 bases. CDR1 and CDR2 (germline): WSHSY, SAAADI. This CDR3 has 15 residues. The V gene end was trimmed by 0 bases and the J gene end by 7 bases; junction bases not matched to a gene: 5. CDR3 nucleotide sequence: TGCGCCAGCAGTGAGTCAGGGGGCATAATTGAAAAACTGTTTTTT. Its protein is CASSESGGIIEKLFF.

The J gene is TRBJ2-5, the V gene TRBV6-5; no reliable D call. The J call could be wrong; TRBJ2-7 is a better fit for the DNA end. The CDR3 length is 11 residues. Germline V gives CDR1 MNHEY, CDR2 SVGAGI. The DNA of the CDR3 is TGTGCCAGCAGAACAGTGGGCGAGCAGTACTTC. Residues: CASRTVGEQYF.

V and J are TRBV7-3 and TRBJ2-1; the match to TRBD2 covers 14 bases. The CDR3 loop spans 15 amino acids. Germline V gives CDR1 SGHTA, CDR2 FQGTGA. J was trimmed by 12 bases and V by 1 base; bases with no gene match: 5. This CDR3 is CASSLMGLAGEGQFF. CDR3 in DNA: TGTGCCAGCAGCTTAATGGGACTAGCGGGAGAAGGGCAGTTCTTC.

CDR3 nucleotide sequence: TGTGCCAGCGACAGTTTTACGAATGAGCAGTTCTTC. Its translation: CASDSFTNEQFF. The chain couples TRBV28 to TRBJ2-1; D is possibly TRBD1 (5 bases). The CDR3 is 12 residues long. The germline V gene encodes CDR1 MDHEN and CDR2 SYDVKM. Deletions cut 8 bases from V and 7 bases from J, with 12 bases between. Together with reference TRBV28 and TRBJ2-1, the CDR3 gives the full variable domain: DVKVTQSSRYLVKRTGEKVFLECVQDMDHENMFWYRQDPGLGLRLIYFSYDVKMKEKGDIPEGYSVSREKKERFSLILESASTNQTSMYLCASDSFTNEQFFGPGTRLTVL.

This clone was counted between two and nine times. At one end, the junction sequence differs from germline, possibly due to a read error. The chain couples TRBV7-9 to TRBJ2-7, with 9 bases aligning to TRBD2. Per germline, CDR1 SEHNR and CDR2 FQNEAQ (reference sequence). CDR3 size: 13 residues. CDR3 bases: TGTTCCAGCAGCTTAACGTTTGCGGGAGGGGAGTACTTC. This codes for CSSSLTFAGGEYF.

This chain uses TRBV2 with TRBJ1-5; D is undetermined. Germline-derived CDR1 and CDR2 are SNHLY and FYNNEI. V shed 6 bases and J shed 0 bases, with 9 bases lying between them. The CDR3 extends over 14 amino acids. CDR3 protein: CASRRFPSNQPQHF. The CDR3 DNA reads TGTGCCAGCAGGAGGTTTCCTAGCAATCAGCCCCAGCATTTT. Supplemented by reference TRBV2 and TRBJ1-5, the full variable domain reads EPEVTQTPSHQVTQMGQEVILRCVPISNHLYFYWYRQILGQKVEFLVSFYNNEISEKSEIFDDQFSVERPDGSNFTLKIRSTKLEDSAMYFCASRRFPSNQPQHFGDGTRLSIL.

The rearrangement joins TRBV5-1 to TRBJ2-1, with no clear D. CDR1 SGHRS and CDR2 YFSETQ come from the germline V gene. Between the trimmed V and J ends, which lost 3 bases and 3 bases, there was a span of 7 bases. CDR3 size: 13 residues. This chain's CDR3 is CASSYSVYNEQFF. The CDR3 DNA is TGCGCCAGCAGCTATTCAGTCTACAATGAGCAGTTCTTC.

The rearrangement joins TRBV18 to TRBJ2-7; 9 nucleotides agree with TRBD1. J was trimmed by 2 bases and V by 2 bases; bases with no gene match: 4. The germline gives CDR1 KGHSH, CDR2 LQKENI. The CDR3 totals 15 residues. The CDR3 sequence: CASSPSGQGPYEQYF. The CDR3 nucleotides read TGTGCCAGCTCACCATCCGGACAGGGGCCCTACGAGCAGTACTTC.

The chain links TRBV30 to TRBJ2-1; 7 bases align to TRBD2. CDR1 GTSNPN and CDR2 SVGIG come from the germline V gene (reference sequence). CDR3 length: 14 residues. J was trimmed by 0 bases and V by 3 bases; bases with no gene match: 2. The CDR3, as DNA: TGTGCCTGGAGCAGCGGGATCTCCTACAATGAGCAGTTCTTC. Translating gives CAWSSGISYNEQFF.

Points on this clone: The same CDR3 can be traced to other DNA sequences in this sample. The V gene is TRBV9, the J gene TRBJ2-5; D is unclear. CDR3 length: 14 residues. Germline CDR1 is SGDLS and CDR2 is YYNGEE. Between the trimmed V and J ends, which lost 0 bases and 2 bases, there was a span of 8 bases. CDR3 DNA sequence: TGTGCCAGCAGCGTAGGTTCCCTTCAAGAGACCCAGTACTTC. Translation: CASSVGSLQETQYF.